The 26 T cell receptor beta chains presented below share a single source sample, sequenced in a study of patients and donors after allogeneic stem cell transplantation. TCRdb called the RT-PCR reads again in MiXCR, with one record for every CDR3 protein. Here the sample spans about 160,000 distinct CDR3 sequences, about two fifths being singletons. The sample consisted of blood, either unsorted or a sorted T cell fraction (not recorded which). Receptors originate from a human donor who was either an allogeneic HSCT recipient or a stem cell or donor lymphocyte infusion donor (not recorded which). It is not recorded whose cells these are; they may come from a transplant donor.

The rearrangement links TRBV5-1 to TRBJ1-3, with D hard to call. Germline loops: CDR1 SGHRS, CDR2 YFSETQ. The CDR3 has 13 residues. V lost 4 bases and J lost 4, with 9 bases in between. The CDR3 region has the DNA TGCGCCAGCAGCCAGGAACACGGAAACACCATATATTTT. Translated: CASSQEHGNTIYF.

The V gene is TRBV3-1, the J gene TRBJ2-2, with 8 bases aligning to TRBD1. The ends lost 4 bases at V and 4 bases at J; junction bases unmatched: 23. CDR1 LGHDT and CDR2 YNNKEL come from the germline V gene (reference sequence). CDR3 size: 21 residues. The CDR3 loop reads CASSPLFWGTGLVSSTGELFF. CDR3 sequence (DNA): TGTGCCAGCAGCCCCTTATTTTGGGGGACAGGTCTCGTATCGAGCACCGGGGAGCTGTTTTTT.

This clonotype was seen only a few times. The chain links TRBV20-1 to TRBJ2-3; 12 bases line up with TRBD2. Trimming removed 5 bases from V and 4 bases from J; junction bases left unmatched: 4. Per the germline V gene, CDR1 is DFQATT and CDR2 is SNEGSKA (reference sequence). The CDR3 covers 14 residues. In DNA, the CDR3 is TGCAGTGCTCCTAGCGGGGGGGCTTCAGATACGCAGTATTTT. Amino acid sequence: CSAPSGGASDTQYF.

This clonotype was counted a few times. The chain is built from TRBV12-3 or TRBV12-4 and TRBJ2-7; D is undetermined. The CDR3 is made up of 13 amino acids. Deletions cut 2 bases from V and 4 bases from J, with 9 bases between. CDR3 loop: CASSLKGKYEQYV. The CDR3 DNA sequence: TGTGCCAGCAGTTTAAAAGGGAAATACGAGCAGTACGTC.

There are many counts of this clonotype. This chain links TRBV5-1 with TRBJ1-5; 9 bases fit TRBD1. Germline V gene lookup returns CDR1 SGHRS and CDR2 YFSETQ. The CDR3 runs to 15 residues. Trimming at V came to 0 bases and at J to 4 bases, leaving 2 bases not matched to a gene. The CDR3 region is CASSLGGTGNQPQHF. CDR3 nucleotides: TGCGCCAGCAGCTTGGGAGGGACAGGGAATCAGCCCCAGCATTTT.

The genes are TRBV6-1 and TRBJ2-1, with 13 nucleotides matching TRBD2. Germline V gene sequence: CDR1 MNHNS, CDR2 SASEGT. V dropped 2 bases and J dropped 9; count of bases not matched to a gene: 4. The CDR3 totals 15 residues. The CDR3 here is CASSETSGGAIEQFF. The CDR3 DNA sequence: TGTGCCAGCAGTGAAACTAGCGGGGGGGCCATTGAGCAGTTCTTC.

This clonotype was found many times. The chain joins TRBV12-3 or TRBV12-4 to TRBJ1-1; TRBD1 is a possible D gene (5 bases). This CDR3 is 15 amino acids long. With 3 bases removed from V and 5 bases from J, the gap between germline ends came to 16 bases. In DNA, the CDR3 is TGTGCCAGCAGTTTCACGGGACGCTGGGGGACTGAAGCTTTCTTT. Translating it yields CASSFTGRWGTEAFF.

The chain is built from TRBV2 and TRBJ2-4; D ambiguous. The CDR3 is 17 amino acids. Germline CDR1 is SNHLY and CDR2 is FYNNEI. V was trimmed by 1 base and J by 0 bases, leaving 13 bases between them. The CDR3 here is CASSEERLRLAKNIQYF. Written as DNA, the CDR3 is TGTGCCAGCAGTGAAGAAAGGCTCAGACTAGCCAAAAACATTCAGTACTTC.

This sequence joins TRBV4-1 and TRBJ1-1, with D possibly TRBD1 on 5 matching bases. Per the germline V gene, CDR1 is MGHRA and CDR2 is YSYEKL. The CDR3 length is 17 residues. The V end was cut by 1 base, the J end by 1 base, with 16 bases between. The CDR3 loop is CASSQGGKGHPNTEAFF. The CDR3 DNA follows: TGCGCCAGCAGCCAAGGGGGCAAAGGACACCCGAACACTGAAGCTTTCTTT.

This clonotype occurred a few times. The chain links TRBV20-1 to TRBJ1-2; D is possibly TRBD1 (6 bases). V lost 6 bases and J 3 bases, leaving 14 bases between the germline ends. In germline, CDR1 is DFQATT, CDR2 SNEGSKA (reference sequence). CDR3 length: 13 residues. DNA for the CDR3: TGCAGTGCAGAAGGGGGACCACACTATGGCTACACCTTC. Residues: CSAEGGPHYGYTF.

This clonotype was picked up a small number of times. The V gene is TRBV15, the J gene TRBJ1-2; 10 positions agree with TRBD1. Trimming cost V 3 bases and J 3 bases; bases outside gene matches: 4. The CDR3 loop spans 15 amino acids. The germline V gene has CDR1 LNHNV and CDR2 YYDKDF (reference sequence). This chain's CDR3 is CATSRDRGLYYGYTF. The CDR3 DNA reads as TGTGCCACCAGCAGGGACAGGGGGTTGTACTATGGCTACACCTTC.

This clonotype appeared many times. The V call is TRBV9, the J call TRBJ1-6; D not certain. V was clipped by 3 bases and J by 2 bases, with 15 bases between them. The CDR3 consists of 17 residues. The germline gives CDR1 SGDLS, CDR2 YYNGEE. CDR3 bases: TGTGCCAGCAGCGACGAGGGAGAGGGCACCTATAATTCACCCCTCCACTTT. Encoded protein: CASSDEGEGTYNSPLHF.

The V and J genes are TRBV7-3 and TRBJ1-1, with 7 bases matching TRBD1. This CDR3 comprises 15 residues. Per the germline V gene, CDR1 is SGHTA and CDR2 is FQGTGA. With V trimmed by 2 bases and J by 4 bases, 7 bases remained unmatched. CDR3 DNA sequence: TGTGCCAGCAGCTTAGACAGGGTCCGGGGCACTGAAGCTTTCTTT. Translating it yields CASSLDRVRGTEAFF.

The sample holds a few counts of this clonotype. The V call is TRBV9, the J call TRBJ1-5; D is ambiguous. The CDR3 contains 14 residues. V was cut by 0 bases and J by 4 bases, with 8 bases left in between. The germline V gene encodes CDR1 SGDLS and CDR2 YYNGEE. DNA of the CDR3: TGTGCCAGCAGCGTAGACGGAAGAAATCAGCCCCAGCATTTT. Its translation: CASSVDGRNQPQHF.

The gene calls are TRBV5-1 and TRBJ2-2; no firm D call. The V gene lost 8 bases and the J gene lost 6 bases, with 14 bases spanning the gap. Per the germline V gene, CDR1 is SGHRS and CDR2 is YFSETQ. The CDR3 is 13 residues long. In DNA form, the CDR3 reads TGCGCCAGTTCGGGCCCGGGCCCCGGGGAGCTGTTTTTT. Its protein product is CASSGPGPGELFF.

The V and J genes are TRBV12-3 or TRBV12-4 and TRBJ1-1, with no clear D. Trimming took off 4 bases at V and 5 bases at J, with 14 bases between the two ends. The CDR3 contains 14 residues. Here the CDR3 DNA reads TGTGCCAGCAGTTATGTTAGGGTTGGAACTGAAGCTTTCTTT. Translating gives CASSYVRVGTEAFF.

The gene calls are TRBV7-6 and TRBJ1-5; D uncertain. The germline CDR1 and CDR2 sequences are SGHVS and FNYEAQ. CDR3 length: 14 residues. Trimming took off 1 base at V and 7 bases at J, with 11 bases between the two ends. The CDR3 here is CASSLGVRSQPQHF. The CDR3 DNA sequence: TGTGCCAGCAGCTTAGGGGTCCGAAGCCAGCCCCAGCATTTT.

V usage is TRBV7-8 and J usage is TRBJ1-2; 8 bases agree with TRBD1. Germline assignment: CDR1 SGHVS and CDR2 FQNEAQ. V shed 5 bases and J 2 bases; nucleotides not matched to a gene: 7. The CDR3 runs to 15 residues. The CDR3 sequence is CASSKTGGWNYGYTF. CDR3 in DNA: TGTGCCAGCAGCAAAACAGGGGGTTGGAACTATGGCTACACCTTC.

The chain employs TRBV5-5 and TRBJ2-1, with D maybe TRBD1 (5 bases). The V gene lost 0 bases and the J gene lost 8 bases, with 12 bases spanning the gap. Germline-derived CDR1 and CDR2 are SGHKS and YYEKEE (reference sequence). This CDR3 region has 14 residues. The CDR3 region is CASSLAQGGDEQFF. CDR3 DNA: TGTGCCAGCAGCTTGGCGCAGGGTGGGGATGAGCAGTTCTTC.

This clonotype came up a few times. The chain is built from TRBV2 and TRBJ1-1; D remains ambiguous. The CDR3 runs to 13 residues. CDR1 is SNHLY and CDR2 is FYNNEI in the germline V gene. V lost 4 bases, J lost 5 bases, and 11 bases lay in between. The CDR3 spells CASSARGGTEAFF. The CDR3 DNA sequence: TGTGCCAGCAGTGCCAGAGGTGGGACTGAAGCTTTCTTT.

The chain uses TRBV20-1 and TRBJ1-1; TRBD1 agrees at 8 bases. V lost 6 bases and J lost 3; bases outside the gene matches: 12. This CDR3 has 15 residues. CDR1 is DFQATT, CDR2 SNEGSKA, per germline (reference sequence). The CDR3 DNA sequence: TGCAGTGCAAAGGATGGCAGGGGGCCCTACACTGAAGCTTTCTTT. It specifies CSAKDGRGPYTEAFF.

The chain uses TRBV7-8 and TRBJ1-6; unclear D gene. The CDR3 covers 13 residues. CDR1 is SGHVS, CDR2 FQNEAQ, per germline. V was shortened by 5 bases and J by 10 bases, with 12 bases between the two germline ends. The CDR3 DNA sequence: TGTGCCAGCAGCGTGGGTGGTATCTCACCCCTCCACTTT. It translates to CASSVGGISPLHF.

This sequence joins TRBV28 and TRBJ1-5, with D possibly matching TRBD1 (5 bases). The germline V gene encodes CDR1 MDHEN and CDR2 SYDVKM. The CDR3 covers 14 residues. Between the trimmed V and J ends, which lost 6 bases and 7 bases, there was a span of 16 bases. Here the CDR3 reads CASSLLAGDQPQHF. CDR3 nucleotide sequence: TGTGCCAGCAGCCTCCTGGCGGGGGACCAGCCCCAGCATTTT.

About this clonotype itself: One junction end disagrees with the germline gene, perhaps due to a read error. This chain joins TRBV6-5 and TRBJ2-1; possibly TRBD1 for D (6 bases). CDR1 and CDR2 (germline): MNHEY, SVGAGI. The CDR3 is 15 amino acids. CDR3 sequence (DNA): TGTGCCAGCAGTTACCAGGGGCTGAACTACATTGAGCAGTTCTTC. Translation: CASSYQGLNYIEQFF.

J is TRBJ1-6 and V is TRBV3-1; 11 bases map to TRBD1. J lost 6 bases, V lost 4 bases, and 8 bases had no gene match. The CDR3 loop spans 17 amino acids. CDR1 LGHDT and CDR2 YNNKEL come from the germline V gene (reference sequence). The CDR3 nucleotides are TGTGCCAGCAGCCTCCTCTCGGGGACAGGGGGTAATTCACCCCTCCACTTT. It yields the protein CASSLLSGTGGNSPLHF.

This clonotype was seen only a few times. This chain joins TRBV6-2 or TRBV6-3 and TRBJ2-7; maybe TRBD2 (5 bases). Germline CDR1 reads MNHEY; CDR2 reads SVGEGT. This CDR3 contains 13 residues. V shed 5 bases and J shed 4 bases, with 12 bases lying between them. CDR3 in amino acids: CASSGPGVYEQYF. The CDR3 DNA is TGTGCCAGCAGTGGGCCCGGGGTATACGAGCAGTACTTC.